The clone carrying this T cell receptor beta chain came up once. These data are taken from a study of blood T cell repertoires in COVID-19. Study summary: The study drew acute and convalescent COVID-19 samples from the United States, Italy and Spain. Nucleic acid was either cDNA or gDNA, and it came from T cells, B-cell-depleted T cells, or PBMCs.

The CDR3 has 17 amino acids. The V and J ends lost 1 base and 2 bases respectively, with 17 bases between them. From germline, CDR1 is MGHRA and CDR2 YSYEKL. In the original analysis: Amplified reference gene primers provided the basis for estimating nucleated cell counts. Method: immunoSEQ multiplex PCR; TCRdb's copy keeps in-frame clones and lacks some. V, J and clone size are taken as reported in that table, and D and trimming were inferred from the DNA itself. The sample yields some 390,000 clones, 85% to 90% seen once. Recovered participants had two consecutive negative NP/OP PCR tests, healthcare professional clearance, or symptom resolution.

V gene TRBV4-1 combines with J gene TRBJ2-5, with TRBD1 as a possible D gene (5 bases). The sequence came from a woman aged 25-40 years who had recovered from COVID-19. Sequenced material: PBMCs or T cells enriched from blood (not recorded which). CDR3 region: CASSQVLSSQGQETQYF. CDR3 coding DNA: TGCGCCAGCAGCCAAGTGCTTTCCAGTCAGGGTCAAGAGACCCAGTACTTC.